Following are 31 T cell receptor beta chains from one sample sequenced in a study of shared clonotypes between healthy human individuals. Selected positively for CCR7 and CD45RO-negative, naive CD8 cells excluded terminally differentiated effector memory CD45RA+ cells. The table came from immunoSEQ multiplex PCR; TCRdb's copy has only in-frame clones and leaves some out. The table records some 2,100,000 clones, 85% to 95% of them present only once. Sequenced material: naive CD8+ T cells from PBMCs. These receptors came from a man between 18 and 35 years old in good health. Some clones in this sample may be carry-over from other donors' samples.

V and J are TRBV30 and TRBJ1-1; D call uncertain. Per germline, CDR1 GTSNPN and CDR2 SVGIG (reference sequence). The CDR3 is 13 residues long. Between the trimmed V and J ends, which lost 4 bases and 1 base, there was a span of 10 bases. This chain's CDR3 is CAWTGIRNTEAFF. CDR3 nucleotide sequence: TGTGCCTGGACCGGGATACGGAACACTGAAGCTTTCTTT.

The rearrangement joins TRBV7-9 to TRBJ2-5; 9 nucleotides agree with TRBD2. Germline trimming cut 8 bases from V and 3 bases from J; bases unmatched to any gene: 4. This CDR3 is 13 amino acids long. CDR1 SEHNR and CDR2 FQNEAQ come from the germline V gene (reference sequence). DNA of the CDR3: TGTGCCAGCGGTAGCGGGAGCGAAGAGACCCAGTACTTC. This codes for CASGSGSEETQYF.

The chain couples TRBV14 to TRBJ2-7, with D uncertain. Germline V lookup: CDR1 SGHDN, CDR2 FVKESK. The CDR3 totals 12 residues. Trimming cost V 5 bases and J 2 bases, with 7 bases left between them. The CDR3: CASSVSAYEQYF. The CDR3 DNA reads TGTGCCAGCAGCGTTTCAGCCTACGAGCAGTACTTC.

The J gene is TRBJ1-2, the V gene TRBV7-2; D gene ambiguous. Trimming pared 3 bases from V and 8 bases from J, leaving 7 bases between. This CDR3 has 11 residues. In germline, CDR1 is SGHTA, CDR2 FQGNSA. CDR3 protein: CASSFGAGYTF. The CDR3 DNA follows: TGTGCCAGCAGCTTCGGAGCAGGCTACACCTTC.

This chain joins TRBV5-1 and TRBJ2-3; 11 bases fit TRBD2. This CDR3 contains 18 residues. J gave up 0 bases and V 4 bases, and 10 bases lay outside the gene matches. CDR1 and CDR2 from the germline V gene are SGHRS and YFSETQ. Here the CDR3 reads CASSLTSGRPSSTDTQYF. The DNA of the CDR3 is TGCGCCAGCAGCCTAACTAGCGGGAGACCTTCTAGCACAGATACGCAGTATTTT.

The V and J genes are TRBV6-5 and TRBJ2-1; D may be TRBD1 (5 bases). CDR1 and CDR2 (germline): MNHEY, SVGAGI. The germline V and J ends were trimmed by 3 bases and 0 bases, with 12 bases remaining between them. The CDR3 has 16 amino acids. The CDR3 sequence: CASSYNQGYSYNEQFF. CDR3 DNA: TGTGCCAGCAGTTATAACCAGGGTTACTCCTACAATGAGCAGTTCTTC.

The V gene is TRBV6-6, the J gene TRBJ2-1; D may correspond to TRBD1 or TRBD2 (5 bases each). The CDR3 is 11 residues long. Germline assignment: CDR1 MNHNY and CDR2 SVGAGI (reference sequence). Trimming took 7 bases from V and 9 from J, leaving 10 bases between them. CDR3 region: CASTDGAEQFF. The CDR3 DNA sequence: TGTGCCAGCACCGACGGGGCTGAGCAGTTCTTC.

The genes are TRBV5-6 and TRBJ2-5; 8 nucleotides agree with TRBD1. The CDR3 extends over 14 amino acids. CDR1 SGHDT and CDR2 YYEEEE come from the germline V gene. Trimming at V came to 3 bases and at J to 2 bases, leaving 3 bases not matched to a gene. The CDR3 nucleotides read TGTGCCAGCAGCTCGGGGACAGGTCAAGAGACCCAGTACTTC. Amino acids: CASSSGTGQETQYF.

V gene TRBV19 combines with J gene TRBJ2-7; D is perhaps TRBD1 (5 bases). The CDR3 extends over 15 amino acids. Germline lookup yields CDR1 LNHDA and CDR2 SQIVND (reference sequence). Trimming removed 2 bases at V and 3 bases at J, with 14 bases between. CDR3 amino acids: CASSITTTALYEQYF. DNA for the CDR3: TGTGCCAGTAGTATAACTACGACAGCTCTCTACGAGCAGTACTTC.

The chain has TRBV9 and TRBJ2-7; D is possibly TRBD1 or TRBD2 (5 bases each). The CDR3 sequence is 14 residues long. CDR1 SGDLS and CDR2 YYNGEE come from the germline V gene. V dropped 7 bases and J dropped 4 bases, with 18 bases sitting between them. The CDR3: CASPMGPRPYEQYF. CDR3 nucleotide sequence: TGTGCCAGCCCCATGGGACCTCGTCCATACGAGCAGTACTTC.

This clone was observed once. The genes are TRBV2 and TRBJ2-1, with 10 bases fitting TRBD1. With 8 bases clipped from V and 8 bases from J, the junction kept 12 bases outside the gene matches. In germline, CDR1 is SNHLY, CDR2 FYNNEI. This CDR3 has 15 amino acids. CDR3 loop: CASASRDRGIDEQFF. Written as DNA, the CDR3 is TGTGCCAGCGCGTCTAGGGACAGGGGTATCGATGAGCAGTTCTTC.

The chain has TRBV6-1 and TRBJ2-7, with 10 bases identical to TRBD1. Germline V gives CDR1 MNHNS, CDR2 SASEGT. The CDR3 length is 13 residues. V gave up 8 bases and J gave up 4 bases; unmatched junction bases: 5. The CDR3, as DNA: TGTGCCAGCGGAGACAGGGGGCAATACGAGCAGTACTTC. This sequence encodes CASGDRGQYEQYF.

The chain is built from TRBV5-6 and TRBJ2-7; 7 bases agree with TRBD2. V trimming: 6 bases; J trimming: 3 bases; junction bases outside the gene matches: 9. Germline V gives CDR1 SGHDT, CDR2 YYEEEE. The CDR3 extends over 14 amino acids. The CDR3 is CASMFQSGDYEQYF. CDR3 sequence (DNA): TGTGCCAGCATGTTCCAAAGCGGGGACTACGAGCAGTACTTC.

The chain is built from TRBV10-2 and TRBJ1-3, with no clear D. The CDR3 covers 13 residues. Germline CDR1 is WSHSY and CDR2 is SAAADI. V was cut by 7 bases and J by 2 bases, with 9 bases left in between. Written as DNA, the CDR3 is TGCGCCAGCACTGGCAGGACTGGAAACACCATATATTTT. This encodes CASTGRTGNTIYF.

The chain combines TRBV29-1 with TRBJ2-1, with D perhaps TRBD2 (6 bases). Germline values: CDR1 SQVTM, CDR2 ANQGSEA. This CDR3 is 14 amino acids long. With 8 bases removed from V and 7 bases from J, the gap between germline ends came to 21 bases. The CDR3 DNA sequence: TGCAGCTCCTCCCTTGGAGGGACGGGGAATGAGCAGTTCTTC. Its protein is CSSSLGGTGNEQFF.

The rearrangement uses TRBV12-5 and TRBJ2-1, with 7 bases aligning to TRBD1. Germline V gene sequence: CDR1 LGHNT, CDR2 FRNRAP. With V trimmed by 0 bases and J by 15 bases, 8 bases remained unmatched. This CDR3 has 13 residues. DNA of the CDR3: TGTGCTAGTGGTTTGGTACGGAGTGAGGGGGCGTTCTTC. Its protein product is CASGLVRSEGAFF.

The rearrangement links TRBV5-1 to TRBJ2-7; D gene ambiguous. Per germline, CDR1 SGHRS and CDR2 YFSETQ. CDR3 length: 12 amino acids. Trimming cost V 1 base and J 5 bases, with 7 bases left between them. CDR3 sequence: CASSLKGNEQYF. As DNA, the CDR3 is TGCGCCAGCAGCTTGAAAGGGAACGAGCAGTACTTC.

The rearrangement uses TRBV5-1 and TRBJ2-7; 9 bases map to TRBD1. CDR3 length: 17 residues. Per the germline V gene, CDR1 is SGHRS and CDR2 is YFSETQ. Trimming cost V 0 bases and J 2 bases; bases outside gene matches: 9. The DNA for the CDR3 is TGCGCCAGCAGCTTGGGGGGGCCCCGGGACAGGGCCTACGAGCAGTACTTC. This translates into CASSLGGPRDRAYEQYF.

This clone was detected a few times. The identical CDR3 is also encoded by other nucleotide sequences in the sample. This chain links TRBV14 with TRBJ2-7; no firm D call. The CDR3 spans 12 residues. The germline V and J ends were trimmed by 1 base and 4 bases, with 5 bases remaining between them. CDR1 is SGHDN, CDR2 FVKESK, per germline. In DNA form, the CDR3 reads TGTGCCAGCAGCCAAGGACTGTACGAGCAGTACTTC. Its translation is CASSQGLYEQYF.

The V gene is TRBV11-2, the J gene TRBJ1-4; a weak D match, TRBD1 (6 bases). The CDR3 runs 14 residues. The germline CDR1 and CDR2 sequences are SGHAT and FQNNGV. V was pared by 4 bases and J by 5 bases, with 11 bases between. The CDR3, as DNA: TGTGCCAGCAGCTCTGGACAGTGGAATGAAAAACTGTTTTTT. Protein sequence: CASSSGQWNEKLFF.

This rearrangement joins TRBV11-2 to TRBJ1-4; D gene uncertain. The CDR3 runs 16 residues. V shed 7 bases and J shed 2 bases, with 17 bases lying between them. Germline V lookup: CDR1 SGHAT, CDR2 FQNNGV. CDR3 in amino acids: CASTQGSLGTNEKLFF. Here the CDR3 DNA reads TGTGCCAGCACCCAAGGCAGCCTTGGTACTAATGAAAAACTGTTTTTT.

V usage is TRBV5-6 and J usage is TRBJ1-1; D not resolved. Germline V CDR1 and CDR2: SGHDT, YYEEEE. With 3 bases removed from V and 7 bases from J, the gap between germline ends came to 10 bases. CDR3 length: 12 amino acids. The CDR3 sequence: CASSYGRDEAFF. CDR3 sequence (DNA): TGTGCCAGCAGCTACGGACGGGATGAAGCTTTCTTT.

As to this clone: The same CDR3 also results from other DNA sequences found in this sample. V and J are TRBV5-1 and TRBJ2-7; D possibly corresponds to TRBD2 (5 bases). This CDR3 has 14 residues. Trimming shortened V by 2 bases and J by 1 base, and 10 bases separated the two germline ends. Germline CDR1 and CDR2: SGHRS and YFSETQ. The CDR3 DNA follows: TGCGCCAGCAGCTTAGGCCGGGAATCCTACGAGCAGTACTTC. It codes for CASSLGRESYEQYF.

This sequence joins TRBV15 and TRBJ2-7, with 9 bases fitting TRBD1. CDR1 and CDR2 (germline): LNHNV, YYDKDF (reference sequence). The CDR3 is made up of 16 amino acids. V shed 5 bases, J shed 0 bases, and the junction held 8 bases outside the gene matches. The CDR3 sequence is CATSGTGTGFSYEQYF. The CDR3 DNA is TGTGCCACCAGCGGTACCGGGACAGGGTTCTCCTACGAGCAGTACTTC. The complete variable domain, with remaining parts taken from reference TRBV15 and TRBJ2-7, reads DAMVIQNPRYQVTQFGKPVTLSCSQTLNHNVMYWYQQKSSQAPKLLFHYYDKDFNNEADTPDNFQSRRPNTSFCFLDIRSPGLGDTAMYLCATSGTGTGFSYEQYFGPGTRLTVT.

DNA for the CDR3: TGTGCCAGCAGTTTAGTAGGGATTACCTACGAGCAGTACTTC. It codes for CASSLVGITYEQYF. V is TRBV28 and J is TRBJ2-7; D remains ambiguous. Germline loops: CDR1 MDHEN, CDR2 SYDVKM. Trimming removed 2 bases at V and 2 bases at J, with 10 bases between. The CDR3 length is 14 residues.

This clone is a singleton in its sample. V usage is TRBV30 and J usage is TRBJ2-7; D unclear. Germline CDR1 GTSNPN, CDR2 SVGIG (reference sequence). This CDR3 is built from 15 residues. Between the trimmed V and J ends, which lost 2 bases and 0 bases, there was a span of 14 bases. The CDR3 nucleotides read TGTGCCTGGAGTACCCGGACCAGAGGCTCCTACGAGCAGTACTTC. Translation gives CAWSTRTRGSYEQYF.

The V and J genes are TRBV5-4 and TRBJ2-7; a possible D gene is TRBD1 (6 bases). This CDR3 has 15 amino acids. Trimming took 4 bases from V and 1 from J, leaving 15 bases between them. Germline lookup yields CDR1 SGHNT and CDR2 YYREEE (reference sequence). The CDR3 DNA sequence: TGTGCCAGCAGCCGCAGGGGCCTCCTATCCTACGAGCAGTACTTC. This codes for CASSRRGLLSYEQYF.

The chain combines TRBV6-5 with TRBJ1-1; 7 nucleotides align to TRBD1. V lost 0 bases, J lost 7 bases, and 11 bases stayed unmatched. CDR1 and CDR2 (germline): MNHEY, SVGAGI. The CDR3 consists of 16 residues. The chain's CDR3 is CASSYSGEAGGVEAFF. CDR3 nucleotide sequence: TGTGCCAGCAGTTACTCCGGTGAGGCAGGGGGTGTTGAAGCTTTCTTT.

The V call is TRBV4-1, the J call TRBJ2-7; D remains unclear. Trimming took 0 bases from V and 11 from J, leaving 11 bases between them. The CDR3 sequence is 12 residues long. Germline assignment: CDR1 MGHRA and CDR2 YSYEKL. The CDR3 is CASSQDRTVEYF. The CDR3 DNA reads TGCGCCAGCAGCCAAGATCGTACAGTTGAGTACTTC.

This sequence joins TRBV27 and TRBJ2-5; the match to TRBD1 covers 9 bases. Germline V gives CDR1 MNHEY, CDR2 SMNVEV (reference sequence). The CDR3 runs 17 residues. V trimming: 2 bases; J trimming: 1 base; junction bases outside the gene matches: 8. CDR3 sequence (DNA): TGTGCCAGCAGTTTAGTTTCGGGACAGGGCCTCCAAGAGACCCAGTACTTC. Encoded protein: CASSLVSGQGLQETQYF.

This chain joins TRBV5-6 and TRBJ2-7; no reliable D call. V lost 3 bases and J 3 bases, leaving 16 bases between the germline ends. This CDR3 is built from 15 residues. CDR1 and CDR2 (germline): SGHDT, YYEEEE. The CDR3 here is CASSSPTGALYEQYF. The CDR3, as DNA: TGTGCCAGCAGCTCGCCGACGGGCGCCCTCTACGAGCAGTACTTC. The full variable domain, completed using reference TRBV5-6 and TRBJ2-7, is DAGVTQSPTHLIKTRGQQVTLRCSPKSGHDTVSWYQQALGQGPQFIFQYYEEEERQRGNFPDRFSGHQFPNYSSELNVNALLLGDSALYLCASSSPTGALYEQYFGPGTRLTVT.